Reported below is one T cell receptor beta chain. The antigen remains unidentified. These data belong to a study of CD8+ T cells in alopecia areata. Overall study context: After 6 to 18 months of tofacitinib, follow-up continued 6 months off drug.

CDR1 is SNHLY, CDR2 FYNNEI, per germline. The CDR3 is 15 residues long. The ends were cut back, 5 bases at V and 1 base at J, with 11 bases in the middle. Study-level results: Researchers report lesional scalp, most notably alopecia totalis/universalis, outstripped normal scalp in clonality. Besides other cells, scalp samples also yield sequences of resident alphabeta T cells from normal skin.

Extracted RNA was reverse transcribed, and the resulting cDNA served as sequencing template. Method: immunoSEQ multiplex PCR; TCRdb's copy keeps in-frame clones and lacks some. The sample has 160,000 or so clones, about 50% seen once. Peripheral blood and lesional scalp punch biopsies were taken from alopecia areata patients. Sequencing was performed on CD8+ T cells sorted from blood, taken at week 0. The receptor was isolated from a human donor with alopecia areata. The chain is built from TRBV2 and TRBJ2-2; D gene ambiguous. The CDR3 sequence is CASSSVRENTGELFF. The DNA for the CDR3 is TGTGCCAGCAGTTCGGTCAGAGAGAACACCGGGGAGCTGTTTTTT.